These 22 T cell receptor beta chains were sequenced from one sample in a study of cytomegalovirus exposure and HLA in healthy donors. PCR used 60 Vbeta primers and 13 Jbeta primers. Libraries were prepared by immunoSEQ multiplex PCR; TCRdb keeps only in-frame clonotypes and omits some of them. The table has around 140,000 clones, 72% seen once; the top ten hold around 4.2%. Sequencing was performed on PBMCs. The receptors derive from a man aged 45-65 years in good health and CMV-seropositive.

This clone was counted a few times. The CDR3 is CASSLELAGVQETQYF. The CDR3 DNA sequence: TGCGCCAGCAGCTTGGAACTAGCGGGAGTTCAAGAGACCCAGTACTTC. The rearrangement uses TRBV5-1 and TRBJ2-5, with 11 positions matching TRBD2. This CDR3 has 16 amino acids. The germline CDR1 and CDR2 sequences are SGHRS and YFSETQ. The V gene end was trimmed by 0 bases and the J gene end by 2 bases; junction bases not matched to a gene: 3.

This sequence joins TRBV19 and TRBJ1-5, with no clear D. This CDR3 contains 14 residues. Germline lookup yields CDR1 LNHDA and CDR2 SQIVND (reference sequence). Trimming took off 7 bases at V and 4 bases at J, with 14 bases between the two ends. CDR3 sequence: CASTLRRSNQPQHF. In DNA, the CDR3 is TGTGCCAGTACCCTGAGGCGGTCTAATCAGCCCCAGCATTTT.

The CDR3 loop is CASSLNRATSYEQYF. DNA for the CDR3: TGTGCCAGCAGCTTGAACAGGGCTACCTCCTACGAGCAGTACTTC. This chain uses TRBV7-8 with TRBJ2-7, with D possibly TRBD1 on 6 matching bases. The CDR3 totals 15 residues. Germline CDR1 and CDR2: SGHVS and FQNEAQ. With 3 bases removed from V and 0 bases from J, the gap between germline ends came to 12 bases.

This clone was seen a handful of times. This chain links TRBV28 with TRBJ2-7, with D perhaps TRBD2 (5 bases). V was cut by 6 bases and J by 2 bases, with 11 bases left in between. Germline loops: CDR1 MDHEN, CDR2 SYDVKM. The CDR3 is 13 amino acids. The chain's CDR3 is CASSGIIPYEQYF. DNA for the CDR3: TGTGCCAGCAGCGGGATTATCCCCTACGAGCAGTACTTC.

The chain combines TRBV1 with TRBJ2-2; the D call TRBD2 from the table was never checked on the DNA. TRBV1 is listed as a pseudogene. The CDR3 runs 21 residues. As DNA, the CDR3 is TGCACCAGCAGCCAAGATTCTTCGGGGAGCGGGAGGGCCCGTAAGGGCGGGGAGCTGTTTTTT. It yields the protein CTSSQDSSGSGRARKGGELFF.

The chain combines TRBV4-1 with TRBJ1-4; TRBD1 aligns across 8 bases. With V trimmed by 0 bases and J by 8 bases, 11 bases remained unmatched. CDR3 length: 17 residues. Germline CDR1 MGHRA, CDR2 YSYEKL. CDR3 residues: CASSQDSKGQGYEKLFF. The CDR3 nucleotides are TGCGCCAGCAGCCAAGATTCCAAAGGACAGGGATACGAAAAACTGTTTTTT.

The chain employs TRBV29-1 and TRBJ2-7, with TRBD2 matching 7 bases. CDR3 length: 12 amino acids. Germline CDR1 SQVTM, CDR2 ANQGSEA. V lost 4 bases to trimming and J lost 2 bases; unmatched junction nucleotides: 2. In DNA, the CDR3 is TGCAGCGTTGGCGGGAGCACCTACGAGCAGTACTTC. Protein sequence: CSVGGSTYEQYF.

The J gene is TRBJ2-5, the V gene TRBV6-6; no firm D call. The J call is in doubt because the DNA end fits TRBJ2-7 better. Germline V gene sequence: CDR1 MNHNY, CDR2 SVGAGI (reference sequence). This CDR3 has 16 amino acids. The CDR3 DNA sequence: TGTGCCAGCAGTTACGGTGGCGAGAGGCCACCCTACGAGCAGTACTTC. Its translation is CASSYGGERPPYEQYF.

The chain uses TRBV11-2 and TRBJ2-3, with TRBD2 matching over 9 bases. This CDR3 is 17 amino acids long. Trimming took 5 bases from V and 6 from J; bases not matched to a gene: 15. The germline CDR1 and CDR2 sequences are SGHAT and FQNNGV. CDR3 amino acids: CASSPGLARLRGDTQYF. The CDR3 region has the DNA TGTGCCAGCAGCCCAGGACTAGCGCGACTACGGGGGGATACGCAGTATTTT.

J is TRBJ2-5 and V is TRBV5-6; no reliable D call. V gave up 4 bases and J gave up 3 bases, with 10 bases separating them. The germline V gene has CDR1 SGHDT and CDR2 YYEEEE. The CDR3 loop spans 13 amino acids. The CDR3 loop is CASSQRRKETQYF. Written as DNA, the CDR3 is TGTGCCAGCAGCCAGCGACGGAAAGAGACCCAGTACTTC.

This clone was observed a handful of times. V and J are TRBV9 and TRBJ2-7; 15 nucleotides match TRBD2. Germline V gene lookup returns CDR1 SGDLS and CDR2 YYNGEE. The CDR3 covers 16 residues. V lost 3 bases and J lost 6; bases outside the gene matches: 7. CDR3 nucleotide sequence: TGTGCCAGCAGCGCTCAGGGACTAGCGGGGGGTACCGAGCAGTACTTC. This sequence encodes CASSAQGLAGGTEQYF.

The chain couples TRBV19 to TRBJ2-7; 9 bases agree with TRBD1. V lost 5 bases to trimming and J lost 3 bases; unmatched junction nucleotides: 2. The CDR3 contains 13 residues. Germline CDR1 and CDR2: LNHDA and SQIVND (reference sequence). The CDR3 sequence is CASSSDRGYEQYF. In DNA, the CDR3 is TGTGCCAGTAGTTCGGACAGGGGCTACGAGCAGTACTTC.

The J gene is TRBJ1-2, the V gene TRBV15; 7 bases agree with TRBD1. The CDR3 consists of 17 residues. Looked up from germline, CDR1 is LNHNV and CDR2 is YYDKDF (reference sequence). Trimming removed 0 bases from V and 5 bases from J; junction bases left unmatched: 12. The CDR3 region is CATSRDPTGDPLYGYTF. In DNA form, the CDR3 reads TGTGCCACCAGCAGAGACCCTACAGGGGACCCACTTTATGGCTACACCTTC. The full variable domain, completed using reference TRBV15 and TRBJ1-2, is DAMVIQNPRYQVTQFGKPVTLSCSQTLNHNVMYWYQQKSSQAPKLLFHYYDKDFNNEADTPDNFQSRRPNTSFCFLDIRSPGLGDTAMYLCATSRDPTGDPLYGYTFGSGTRLTVV.

The chain is built from TRBV28 and TRBJ2-2, with D possibly being TRBD2 (6 bases). Trimming took off 5 bases at V and 3 bases at J, with 13 bases between the two ends. Per the germline V gene, CDR1 is MDHEN and CDR2 is SYDVKM. This CDR3 has 15 residues. The CDR3 is CASSRGFWDTGELFF. In nucleotides, the CDR3 is TGTGCCAGCAGTCGGGGGTTTTGGGACACCGGGGAGCTGTTTTTT.

This chain connects TRBV7-9 to TRBJ1-2, with unresolved D. There are 13 residues in the CDR3. Germline V CDR1 and CDR2: SEHNR, FQNEAQ (reference sequence). V shed 6 bases and J shed 7 bases, with 15 bases lying between them. CDR3 sequence reads: CASSLEEVSGYTF. The CDR3 bases are TGTGCCAGCAGTCTAGAGGAAGTTAGTGGCTACACCTTC.

CDR3 in amino acids: CASSLVVGTGSYEQYF. The CDR3 nucleotides read TGTGCCAGCAGTTTAGTAGTGGGGACAGGGTCCTACGAGCAGTACTTC. The rearrangement uses TRBV6-5 and TRBJ2-7; 9 bases align to TRBD1. This CDR3 region has 16 residues. The germline CDR1 and CDR2 sequences are MNHEY and SVGAGI. With V trimmed by 4 bases and J by 1 base, 8 bases remained unmatched.

The J gene is TRBJ2-1, the V gene TRBV11-3; perhaps TRBD2 as D (6 bases). Germline loops: CDR1 SGHNT, CDR2 YENEEA. This CDR3 region has 20 residues. Deletions cut 1 base from V and 4 bases from J, with 26 bases between. The DNA for the CDR3 is TGTGCCAGCAGCTTAGGGGCGGGTGGCACCCTACGGAGGGGATACAATGAGCAGTTCTTC. Translated, it gives CASSLGAGGTLRRGYNEQFF.

The chain combines TRBV5-6 with TRBJ2-3, with TRBD2 matching 7 bases. The germline V gene encodes CDR1 SGHDT and CDR2 YYEEEE. The CDR3 runs 16 residues. Trimming took 5 bases from V and 5 from J; bases not matched to a gene: 14. The DNA of the CDR3 is TGTGCCAGCAGTCTGCATGTCGGGAGGTCAGAAGATACGCAGTATTTT. Translating gives CASSLHVGRSEDTQYF.

The CDR3 region is CASSVGWGLNTEAFF. As DNA, the CDR3 is TGTGCCAGCAGCGTAGGATGGGGGCTGAACACTGAAGCTTTCTTT. V is TRBV9 and J is TRBJ1-1; D might be TRBD1 (6 bases). Germline V gene lookup returns CDR1 SGDLS and CDR2 YYNGEE. CDR3 length: 15 amino acids. V lost 0 bases to trimming and J lost 0 bases, with 9 bases between them.

On this clone itself: At one end the junction does not follow the germline gene, possibly because of a read error. The rearrangement uses TRBV7-7 and TRBJ1-1; no firm D call. There are 13 residues in the CDR3. Germline CDR1 is SSHAT and CDR2 is FNYEAQ (reference sequence). As DNA, the CDR3 is TGTGCTAGCAGCTTATCTGTTAACACTGAAGCTTTCTTT. Residues: CASSLSVNTEAFF.

V gene TRBV18 combines with J gene TRBJ1-1; 7 positions agree with TRBD1. Germline values: CDR1 KGHSH, CDR2 LQKENI. J lost 1 base, V lost 4 bases, and 15 bases had no gene match. This CDR3 is 18 amino acids long. Here the CDR3 reads CASSRQSSTGARNTEAFF. The CDR3 bases are TGTGCCAGCTCACGCCAATCTTCTACAGGGGCGCGGAACACTGAAGCTTTCTTT. Drawing the rest from reference TRBV18 and TRBJ1-1, the complete variable domain is NAGVMQNPRHLVRRRGQEARLRCSPMKGHSHVYWYRQLPEEGLKFMVYLQKENIIDESGMPKERFSAEFPKEGPSILRIQQVVRGDSAAYFCASSRQSSTGARNTEAFFGQGTRLTVV.

The V call is TRBV6-4, the J call TRBJ2-6; D is uncertain. Trimming pared 3 bases from V and 0 bases from J, leaving 6 bases between. The CDR3 sequence is 15 residues long. CDR1 and CDR2 from the germline V gene are MRHNA and SNTAGT. CDR3 nucleotide sequence: TGTGCCAGCAGTGAAAAACTCTCTGGGGCCAACGTCCTGACTTTC. Encoded protein: CASSEKLSGANVLTF.